This T cell receptor (beta chain) is from a study of T cells expressing NK-cell markers. Overall study: All TCR beta repertoires analysed originated from sorted CD3+CD56+NKG2C+, CD3+CD56+NKG2C- and CD3+CD56-NKG2C+ T cells.

The CDR3 has 17 amino acids. Germline V CDR1 and CDR2: SGHDN, FVKESK. TCRdb re-called the 5' RACE reads and shows each CDR3 protein once, DNA omitted. This sample contains 500,000 to 600,000 distinct CDR3 sequences. Sample: blood T cells: a sorted CD56 or NKG2C T cell subset, CD4+ or CD8+ T cells, or bulk PBMC T cells (not recorded which). The sequence derives from a man in his late teens or twenties in good health. J is TRBJ2-2 and V is TRBV14; TCRdb selects TRBD1, and the lack of DNA leaves this call unchecked. The CDR3 is CASSHFAGQGVSGELFF.